This T cell receptor (beta chain) was recorded in a study of vaccination and CD4 T cells after COVID-19. As for the study in general: Overlapping SARS-CoV-2, HCoV-NL63, HCoV-OC43 and HCoV-229E spike peptides were used to stimulate cells.

Germline V gene data show CDR1 as SGHRS and CDR2 as YFSETQ. The ends were cut back, 0 bases at V and 1 base at J, with 6 bases in the middle. The CDR3 covers 14 residues. The Oncomine TCR Beta short-read assay sequenced DNA from cultured CD4+ T cells. MiXCR was run by TCRdb on the PCR reads, yielding one entry per CDR3 protein. The repertoire holds over 20,000 distinct CDR3 sequences, less than 50% seen once, with approximately 5.8% in the top ten. As for treatment: approximately 9-day PBMC culture with coronavirus spike peptide pools or control peptides (ViraFEST assay). As for this clonotype: The antigen remains unidentified.

Sequencing was done on a sample of CD4+ T cells from blood, cultured in vitro. V and J are TRBV5-1 and TRBJ2-3; D is undetermined. The clonotype comes from a human donor who had recovered from COVID-19. This CDR3 reads CASSLESGTDTQYF. The CDR3 region has the DNA TGCGCCAGCAGCTTGGAATCTGGCACAGATACGCAGTATTTT.